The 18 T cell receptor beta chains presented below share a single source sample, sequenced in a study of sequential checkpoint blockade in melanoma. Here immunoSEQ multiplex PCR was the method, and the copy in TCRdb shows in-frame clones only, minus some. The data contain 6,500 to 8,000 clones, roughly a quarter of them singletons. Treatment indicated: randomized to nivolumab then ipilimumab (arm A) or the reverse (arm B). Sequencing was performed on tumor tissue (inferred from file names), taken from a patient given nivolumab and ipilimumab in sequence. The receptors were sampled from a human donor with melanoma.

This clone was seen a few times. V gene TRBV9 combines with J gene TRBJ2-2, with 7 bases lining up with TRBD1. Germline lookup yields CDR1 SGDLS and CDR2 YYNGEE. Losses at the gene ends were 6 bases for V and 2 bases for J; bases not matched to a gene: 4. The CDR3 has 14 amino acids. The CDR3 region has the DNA TGTGCCAGCACTAGGGGGCACAACACCGGGGAGCTGTTTTTT. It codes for CASTRGHNTGELFF.

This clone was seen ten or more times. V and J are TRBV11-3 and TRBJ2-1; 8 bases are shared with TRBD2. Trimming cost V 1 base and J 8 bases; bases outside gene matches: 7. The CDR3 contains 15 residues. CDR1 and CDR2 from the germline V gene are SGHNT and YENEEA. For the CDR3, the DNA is TGTGCCAGCAGCTTAGGGGGGACTAGTATCTATGAGCAGTTCTTC. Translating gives CASSLGGTSIYEQFF.

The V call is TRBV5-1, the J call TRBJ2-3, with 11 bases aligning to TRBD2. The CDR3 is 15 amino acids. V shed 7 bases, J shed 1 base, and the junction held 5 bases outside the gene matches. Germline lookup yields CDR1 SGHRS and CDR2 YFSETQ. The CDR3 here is CASALAGGRTDTQYF. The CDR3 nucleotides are TGCGCCAGCGCTTTAGCGGGAGGGCGCACAGATACGCAGTATTTT.

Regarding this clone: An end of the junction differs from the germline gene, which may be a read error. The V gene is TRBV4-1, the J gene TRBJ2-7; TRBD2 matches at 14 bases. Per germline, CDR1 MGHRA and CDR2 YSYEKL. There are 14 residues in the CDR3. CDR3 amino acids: CASSQEGLAGAVHF. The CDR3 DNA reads TGCGCCAGCAGCCAAGAGGGACTAGCGGGGGCAGTGCACTTC.

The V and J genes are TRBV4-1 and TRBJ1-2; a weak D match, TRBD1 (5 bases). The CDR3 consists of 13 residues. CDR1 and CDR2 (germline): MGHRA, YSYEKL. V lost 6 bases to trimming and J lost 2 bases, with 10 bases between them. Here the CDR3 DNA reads TGCGCCAGCAGTTCCAGGGTGAACTATGGCTACACCTTC. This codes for CASSSRVNYGYTF.

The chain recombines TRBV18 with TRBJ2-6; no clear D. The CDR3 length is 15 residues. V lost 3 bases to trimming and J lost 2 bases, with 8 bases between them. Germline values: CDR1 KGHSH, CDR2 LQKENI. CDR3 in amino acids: CASSPGLAGANVLTF. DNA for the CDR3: TGTGCCAGCTCACCGGGCCTAGCTGGGGCCAACGTCCTGACTTTC.

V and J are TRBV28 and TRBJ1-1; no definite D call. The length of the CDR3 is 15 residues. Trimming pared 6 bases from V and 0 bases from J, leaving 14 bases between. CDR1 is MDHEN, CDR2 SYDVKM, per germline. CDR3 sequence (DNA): TGTGCCAGCAGCACGCCGACAAGGATGAACACTGAAGCTTTCTTT. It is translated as CASSTPTRMNTEAFF. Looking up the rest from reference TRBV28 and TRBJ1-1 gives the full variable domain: DVKVTQSSRYLVKRTGEKVFLECVQDMDHENMFWYRQDPGLGLRLIYFSYDVKMKEKGDIPEGYSVSREKKERFSLILESASTNQTSMYLCASSTPTRMNTEAFFGQGTRLTVV.

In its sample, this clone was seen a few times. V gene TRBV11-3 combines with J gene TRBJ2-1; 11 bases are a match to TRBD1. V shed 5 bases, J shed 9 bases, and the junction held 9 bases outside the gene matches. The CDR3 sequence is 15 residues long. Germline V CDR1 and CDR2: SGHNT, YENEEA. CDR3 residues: CASSLTGQGVGEQFF. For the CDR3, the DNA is TGTGCCAGCAGCCTGACGGGACAGGGGGTGGGTGAGCAGTTCTTC.

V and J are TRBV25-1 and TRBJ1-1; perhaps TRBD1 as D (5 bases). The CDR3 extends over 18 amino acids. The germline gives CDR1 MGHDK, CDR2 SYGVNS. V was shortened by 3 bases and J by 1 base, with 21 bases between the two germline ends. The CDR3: CASSDPTGPKKGNTEAFF. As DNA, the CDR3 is TGTGCCAGCAGTGATCCCACGGGACCGAAAAAGGGGAACACTGAAGCTTTCTTT.

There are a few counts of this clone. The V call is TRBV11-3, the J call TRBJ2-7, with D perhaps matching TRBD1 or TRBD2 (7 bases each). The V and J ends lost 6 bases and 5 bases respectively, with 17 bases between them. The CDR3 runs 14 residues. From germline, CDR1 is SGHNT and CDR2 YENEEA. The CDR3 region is CASSLGGGNNEQYF. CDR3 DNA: TGTGCCAGCAGTCTGGGAGGGGGCAACAACGAGCAGTACTTC.

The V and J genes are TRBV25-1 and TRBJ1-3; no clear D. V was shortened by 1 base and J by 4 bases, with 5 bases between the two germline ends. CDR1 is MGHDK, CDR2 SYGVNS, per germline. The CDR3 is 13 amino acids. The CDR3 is CASSELEGNTIYF. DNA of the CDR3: TGTGCCAGCAGTGAATTGGAAGGAAACACCATATATTTT.

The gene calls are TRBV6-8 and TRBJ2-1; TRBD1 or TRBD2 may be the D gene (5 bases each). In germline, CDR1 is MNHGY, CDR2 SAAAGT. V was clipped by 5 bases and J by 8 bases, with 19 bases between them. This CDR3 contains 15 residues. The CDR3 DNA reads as TGTGCCAGCAGTAAGCTAACGAGGGGTTCGCATGAGCAGTTCTTC. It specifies CASSKLTRGSHEQFF.

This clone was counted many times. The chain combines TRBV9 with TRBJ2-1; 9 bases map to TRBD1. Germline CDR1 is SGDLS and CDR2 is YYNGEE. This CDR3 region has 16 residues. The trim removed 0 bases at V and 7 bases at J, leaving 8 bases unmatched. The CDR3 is CASSVGLQTGGNEQFF. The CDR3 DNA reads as TGTGCCAGCAGCGTAGGCCTCCAGACAGGGGGGAATGAGCAGTTCTTC.

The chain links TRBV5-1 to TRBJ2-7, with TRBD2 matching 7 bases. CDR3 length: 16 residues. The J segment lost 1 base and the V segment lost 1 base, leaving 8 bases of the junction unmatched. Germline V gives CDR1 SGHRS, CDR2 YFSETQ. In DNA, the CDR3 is TGCGCCAGCAGCTTGCGAAGGGGCGGGGGTTCCTACGAGCAGTACTTC. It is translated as CASSLRRGGGSYEQYF.

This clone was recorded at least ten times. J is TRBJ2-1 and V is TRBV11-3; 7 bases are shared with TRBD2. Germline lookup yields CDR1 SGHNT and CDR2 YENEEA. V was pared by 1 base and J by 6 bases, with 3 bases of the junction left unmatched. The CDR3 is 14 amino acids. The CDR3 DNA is TGTGCCAGCAGCTTAGGGGCTAGCGGCAATGAGCAGTTCTTC. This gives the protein CASSLGASGNEQFF.

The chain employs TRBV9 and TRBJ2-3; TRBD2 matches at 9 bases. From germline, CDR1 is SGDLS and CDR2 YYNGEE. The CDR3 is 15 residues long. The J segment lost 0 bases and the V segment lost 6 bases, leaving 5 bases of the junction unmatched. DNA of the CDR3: TGTGCCAGCAACTCTAGCGGGGAAAGCACAGATACGCAGTATTTT. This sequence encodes CASNSSGESTDTQYF. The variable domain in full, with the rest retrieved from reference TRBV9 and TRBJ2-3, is DSGVTQTPKHLITATGQRVTLRCSPRSGDLSVYWYQQSLDQGLQFLIQYYNGEERAKGNILERFSAQQFPDLHSELNLSSLELGDSALYFCASNSSGESTDTQYFGPGTRLTVL.

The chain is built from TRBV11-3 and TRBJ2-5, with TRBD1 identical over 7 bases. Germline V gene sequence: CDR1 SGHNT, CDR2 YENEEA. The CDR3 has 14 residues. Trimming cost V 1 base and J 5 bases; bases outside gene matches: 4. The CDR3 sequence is CASSLGQGGETQYF. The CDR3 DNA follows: TGTGCCAGCAGCTTAGGACAGGGCGGTGAGACCCAGTACTTC. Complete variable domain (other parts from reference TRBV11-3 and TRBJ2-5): EAGVVQSPRYKIIEKKQPVAFWCNPISGHNTLYWYLQNLGQGPELLIRYENEEAVDDSQLPKDRFSAERLKGVDSTLKIQPAELGDSAVYLCASSLGQGGETQYFGPGTRLLVL.

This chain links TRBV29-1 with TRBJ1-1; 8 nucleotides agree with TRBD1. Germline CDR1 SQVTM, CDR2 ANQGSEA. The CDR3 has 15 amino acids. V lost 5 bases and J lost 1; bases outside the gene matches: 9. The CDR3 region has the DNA TGCAGCGTTTTGGCAGGGGGCGCGGGGAACACTGAAGCTTTCTTT. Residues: CSVLAGGAGNTEAFF.